The clone carrying this T cell receptor (beta chain) was seen more than once but under ten times. Its cognate antigen is unknown. Collection of blood occurred at baseline, at cycle 4 day 1, and at cycle 7 day 1. This sample was included in a study of OX40 agonist ivuxolimab in advanced cancers. Regarding the study as a whole: The study found that CD8+ T cells averaged more expanded clones than CD4+. At 0.1 to 3.0 mg/kg, clonal expansion of CD4+ and CD8+ blood T cells had occurred by week 6.

Produced via immunoSEQ multiplex PCR; TCRdb's table is partial and in-frame only. The sample has tens of thousands of clones, around 80% seen once. The CDR3 loop spans 17 amino acids. Germline V gene sequence: CDR1 SGHAT, CDR2 FQNNGV. V was pared by 4 bases and J by 0 bases, with 15 bases between. The genes are TRBV11-2 and TRBJ2-2; TRBD2 might be the D (6 bases). Specimen: CD4+ or CD8+ T cells sorted from blood, collected in a trial of the OX40 agonist ivuxolimab. This clonotype originated in an adult with an advanced solid tumor such as melanoma, head and neck, liver or kidney cancer. The CDR3 protein is CASSSIARLANTGELFF. The CDR3 nucleotides read TGTGCCAGCAGCTCCATAGCCCGACTAGCGAACACCGGGGAGCTGTTTTTT.